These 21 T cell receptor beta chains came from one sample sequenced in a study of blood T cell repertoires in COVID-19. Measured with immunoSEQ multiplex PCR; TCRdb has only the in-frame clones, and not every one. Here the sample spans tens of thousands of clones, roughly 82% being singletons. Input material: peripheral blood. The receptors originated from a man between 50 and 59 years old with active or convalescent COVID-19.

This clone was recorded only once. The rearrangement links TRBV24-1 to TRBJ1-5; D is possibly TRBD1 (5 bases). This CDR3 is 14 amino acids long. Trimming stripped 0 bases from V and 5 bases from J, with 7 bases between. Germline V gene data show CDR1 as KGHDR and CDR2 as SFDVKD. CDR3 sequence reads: CATSDLRGDQPQHF. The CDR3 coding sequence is TGTGCCACCAGTGATTTGCGGGGGGATCAGCCCCAGCATTTT.

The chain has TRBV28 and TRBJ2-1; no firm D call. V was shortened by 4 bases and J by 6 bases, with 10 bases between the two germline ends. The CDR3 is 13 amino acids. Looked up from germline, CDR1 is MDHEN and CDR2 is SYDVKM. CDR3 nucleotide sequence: TGTGCCAGCAGTTCCCCAGTCCCCAATGAGCAGTTCTTC. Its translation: CASSSPVPNEQFF.

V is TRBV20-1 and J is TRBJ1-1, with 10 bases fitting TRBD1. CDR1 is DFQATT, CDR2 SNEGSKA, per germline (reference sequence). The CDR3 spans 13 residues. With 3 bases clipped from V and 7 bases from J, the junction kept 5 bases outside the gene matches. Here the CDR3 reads CSASDRGQGEAFF. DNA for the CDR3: TGCAGTGCTAGTGACAGGGGGCAAGGTGAAGCTTTCTTT.

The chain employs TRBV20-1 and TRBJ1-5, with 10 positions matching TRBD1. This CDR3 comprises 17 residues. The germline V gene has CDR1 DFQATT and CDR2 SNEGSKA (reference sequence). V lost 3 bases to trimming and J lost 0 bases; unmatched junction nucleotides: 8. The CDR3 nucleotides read TGCAGTGCTAGTTCCGGGACAGGGGTATATAGCAATCAGCCCCAGCATTTT. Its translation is CSASSGTGVYSNQPQHF.

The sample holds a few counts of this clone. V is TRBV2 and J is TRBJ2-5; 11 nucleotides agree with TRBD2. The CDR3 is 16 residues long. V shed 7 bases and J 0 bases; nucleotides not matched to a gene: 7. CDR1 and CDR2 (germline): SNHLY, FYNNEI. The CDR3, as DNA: TGTGCCAGCATGAGACTAGCGGGGTTAAACCAAGAGACCCAGTACTTC. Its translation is CASMRLAGLNQETQYF. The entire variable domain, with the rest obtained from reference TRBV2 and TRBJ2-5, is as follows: EPEVTQTPSHQVTQMGQEVILRCVPISNHLYFYWYRQILGQKVEFLVSFYNNEISEKSEIFDDQFSVERPDGSNFTLKIRSTKLEDSAMYFCASMRLAGLNQETQYFGPGTRLLVL.

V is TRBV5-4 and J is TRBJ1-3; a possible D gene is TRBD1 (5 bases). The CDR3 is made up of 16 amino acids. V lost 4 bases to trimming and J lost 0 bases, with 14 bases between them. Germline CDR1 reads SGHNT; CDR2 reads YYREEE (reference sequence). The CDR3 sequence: CASSQGGSYSGNTIYF. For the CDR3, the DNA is TGTGCCAGCAGCCAGGGCGGCTCCTACTCTGGAAACACCATATATTTT. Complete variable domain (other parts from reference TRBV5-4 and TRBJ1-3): ETGVTQSPTHLIKTRGQQVTLRCSSQSGHNTVSWYQQALGQGPQFIFQYYREEENGRGNFPPRFSGLQFPNYSSELNVNALELDDSALYLCASSQGGSYSGNTIYFGEGSWLTVV.

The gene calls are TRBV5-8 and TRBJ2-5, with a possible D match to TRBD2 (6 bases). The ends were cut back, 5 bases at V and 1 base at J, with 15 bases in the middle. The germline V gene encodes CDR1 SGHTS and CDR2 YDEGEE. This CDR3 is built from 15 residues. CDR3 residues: CASRYSSGVQETQYF. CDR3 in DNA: TGTGCCAGCAGGTACTCCTCGGGGGTCCAAGAGACCCAGTACTTC. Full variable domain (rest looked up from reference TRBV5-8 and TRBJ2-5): EAGVTQSPTHLIKTRGQQATLRCSPISGHTSVYWYQQALGLGLQFLLWYDEGEERNRGNFPPRFSGRQFPNYSSELNVNALELEDSALYLCASRYSSGVQETQYFGPGTRLLVL.

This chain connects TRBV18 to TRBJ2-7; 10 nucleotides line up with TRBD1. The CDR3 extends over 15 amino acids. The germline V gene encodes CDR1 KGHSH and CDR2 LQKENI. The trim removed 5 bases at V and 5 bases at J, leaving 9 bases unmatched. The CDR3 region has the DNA TGTGCCAGCTCATCAACGGGACAGGGGCTGGACGAGCAGTACTTC. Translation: CASSSTGQGLDEQYF.

The CDR3 sequence is CASSHTGTGGEDTQYF. In DNA form, the CDR3 reads TGTGCCAGCAGCCATACCGGGACAGGGGGCGAAGATACGCAGTATTTT. This chain uses TRBV11-3 with TRBJ2-3, with 12 bases fitting TRBD1. CDR3 length: 16 residues. Trimming removed 5 bases from V and 5 bases from J; junction bases left unmatched: 8. The germline V gene has CDR1 SGHNT and CDR2 YENEEA.

In DNA form, the CDR3 reads TGTGCCAGCAGCGATAGGACAGCCACAGATACGCAGTATTTT. Its protein product is CASSDRTATDTQYF. The rearrangement links TRBV11-3 to TRBJ2-3; weak D call: TRBD1 (6 bases). Germline V gene data show CDR1 as SGHNT and CDR2 as YENEEA. V was trimmed by 5 bases and J by 2 bases, leaving 11 bases between them. CDR3 length: 14 residues.

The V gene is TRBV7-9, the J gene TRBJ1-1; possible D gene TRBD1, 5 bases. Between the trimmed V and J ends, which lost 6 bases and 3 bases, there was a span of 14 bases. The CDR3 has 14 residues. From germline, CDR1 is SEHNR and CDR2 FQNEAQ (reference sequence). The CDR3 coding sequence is TGTGCCAGCAGTTGGGGCGGGGGAGACACTGAAGCTTTCTTT. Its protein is CASSWGGGDTEAFF.

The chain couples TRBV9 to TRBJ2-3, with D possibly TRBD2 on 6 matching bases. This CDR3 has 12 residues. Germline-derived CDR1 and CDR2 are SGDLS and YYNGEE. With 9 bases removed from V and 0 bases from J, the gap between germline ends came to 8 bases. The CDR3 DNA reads TGTGCCACCGGGACTAGCACAGATACGCAGTATTTT. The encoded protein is CATGTSTDTQYF.

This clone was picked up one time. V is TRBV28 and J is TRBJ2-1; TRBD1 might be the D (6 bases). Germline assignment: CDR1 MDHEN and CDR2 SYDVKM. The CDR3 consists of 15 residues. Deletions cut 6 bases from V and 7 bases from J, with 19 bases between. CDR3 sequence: CASSRTDIVINEQFF. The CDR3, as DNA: TGTGCCAGCAGCCGGACAGATATCGTGATTAATGAGCAGTTCTTC.

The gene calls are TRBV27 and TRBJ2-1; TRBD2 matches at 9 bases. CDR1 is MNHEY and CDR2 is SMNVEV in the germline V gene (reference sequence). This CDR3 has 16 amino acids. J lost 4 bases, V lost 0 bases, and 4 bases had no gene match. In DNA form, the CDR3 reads TGTGCCAGCAGTTTATCGGGACTAGCAGGTTACAATGAGCAGTTCTTC. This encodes CASSLSGLAGYNEQFF.

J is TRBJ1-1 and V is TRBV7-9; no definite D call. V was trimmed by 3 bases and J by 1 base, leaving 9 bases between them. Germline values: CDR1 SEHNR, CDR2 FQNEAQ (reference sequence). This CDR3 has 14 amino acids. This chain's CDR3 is CASSLTPGNTEAFF. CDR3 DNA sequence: TGTGCCAGCAGCTTGACGCCAGGGAACACTGAAGCTTTCTTT.

In DNA form, the CDR3 reads TGTGCCAGCAGCCAAGATAGTAGCGGTTTCTTGGAGACCCAGTACTTC. Its translation is CASSQDSSGFLETQYF. The J gene is TRBJ2-5, the V gene TRBV3-1 (or the pseudogene TRBV3-2), with a possible D match to TRBD2 (6 bases). V was clipped by 0 bases and J by 5 bases, with 16 bases between them. The V gene's germline CDR1 is LGHDT and CDR2 YNNKEL (reference sequence). The CDR3 covers 16 residues.

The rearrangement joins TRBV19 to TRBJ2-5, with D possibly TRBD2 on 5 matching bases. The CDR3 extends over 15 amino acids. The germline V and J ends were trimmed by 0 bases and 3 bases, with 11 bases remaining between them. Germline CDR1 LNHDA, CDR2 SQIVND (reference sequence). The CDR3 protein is CASSIDGRREETQYF. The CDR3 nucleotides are TGTGCCAGTAGTATAGATGGCAGGCGGGAAGAGACCCAGTACTTC.

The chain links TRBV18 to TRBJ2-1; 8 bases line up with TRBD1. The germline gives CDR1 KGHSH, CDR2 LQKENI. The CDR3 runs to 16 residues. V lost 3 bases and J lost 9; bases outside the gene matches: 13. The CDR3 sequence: CASSPPGTGPGGEQFF. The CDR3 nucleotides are TGTGCCAGCTCACCTCCCGGGACAGGCCCCGGGGGTGAGCAGTTCTTC.

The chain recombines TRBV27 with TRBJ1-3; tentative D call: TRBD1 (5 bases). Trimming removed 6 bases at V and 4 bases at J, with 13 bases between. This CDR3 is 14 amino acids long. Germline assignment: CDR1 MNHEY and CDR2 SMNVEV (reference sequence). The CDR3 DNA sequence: TGTGCCAGCAGCCCATTTGGGGCCGGAAACACCATATATTTT. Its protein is CASSPFGAGNTIYF.

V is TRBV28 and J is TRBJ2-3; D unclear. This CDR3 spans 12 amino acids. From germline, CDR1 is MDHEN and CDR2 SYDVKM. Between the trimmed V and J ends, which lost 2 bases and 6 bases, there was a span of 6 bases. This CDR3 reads CASSLQVDTQYF. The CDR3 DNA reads TGTGCCAGCAGTTTACAGGTGGATACGCAGTATTTT.

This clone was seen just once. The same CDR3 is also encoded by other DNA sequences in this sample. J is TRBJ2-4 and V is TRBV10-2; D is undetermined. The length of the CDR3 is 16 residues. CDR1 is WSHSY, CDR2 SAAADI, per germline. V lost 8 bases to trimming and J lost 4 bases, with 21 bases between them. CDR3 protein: CASPEERTTNKNIQYF. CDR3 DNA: TGCGCCAGCCCCGAGGAGAGAACCACCAATAAAAACATTCAGTACTTC.